This T cell receptor beta chain was sequenced in a study of T cell repertoires in cytomegalovirus infection (dated by TCRdb to between 2018 and 2021). For the study in its entirety: Recently identified HLA-C-restricted CMV epitopes, whose presentation resists viral immunomodulation, were targeted by peptide stimulations together with well-studied HLA-B-restricted epitopes. Donor HLA type was relevant to the analysis, because carriage of CMV infection together with the matching HLA type was indicated by public TCR beta signatures.

On this clonotype: Its antigen is still unknown. Base-call qualities are not available, and no considerably larger clone is one nucleotide away.

The CDR3 contains 17 residues, cysteine and phenylalanine counted. Only the CDR3 region is kept as DNA, spanning 51 bases read in frame from base 1. The germline V gene sets CDR1 to SGHRS and CDR2 to YFSETQ. V trim: 4 bases; J trim: 1 base; unmatched bases: 7. The sample's treatment or condition label is to be understood as: in vitro stimulation with specific CMV peptide epitopes to enrich CMV-specific T cells. Study-level results and caveats: The ex vivo response was dominated by HLA-C-restricted CMV-specific TCR beta clonotypes, which also provided the single most frequent clonotype in two of eight donors. In both this cohort and an independent cohort of some 350 donors, the cumulative frequency of public TCR beta family members distinguished carriers of CMV infection plus the relevant HLA type.

Sequencing relied on an Illumina HiSeq 1500. TCRdb reanalyzed the raw reads on its own, using fastp at Q25 for trimming and MiXCR for clone calling, and kept in-frame beta chains. Each record represents a unique CDR3 protein, reported with the most common genes and DNA among its rows. In all, the sample holds about a million distinct CDR3 sequences, and less than 35% of those were seen once. The ten largest clones add up to over 13% of the sample. This sample comprised cultured CD8+ T cells from PBMCs, obtained from culture after CMV antigen stimulation. Rearrangement joined TRBV5-1 to TRBJ2-6, with 8 bases in between that match TRBD1. This clonotype originated in a human donor in good health (CMV status not recorded). Some clones in this sample may be carry-over from other donors' samples. In nucleotides, the sequence is TGCGCCAGCAGCCCGGACAGGGTGAAATCTGGGGCCAACGTCCTGACTTTC. Translated, this gives CASSPDRVKSGANVLTF.